This T cell receptor (beta chain) was captured in a study of cytotoxic CD8 clonotypes in ibrutinib-treated CLL. Here immunoSEQ multiplex PCR was the method, and the copy in TCRdb shows in-frame clones only, minus some. The data contain around 200,000 clones, more than 65% of them singletons. This CDR3 has 14 amino acids. The V and J ends lost 4 bases and 1 base, in that order; junction bases with no gene match: 4. Looked up from germline, CDR1 is GTSNPN and CDR2 is SVGIG (reference sequence). Only a few counts were recorded for this clone. The receptor was isolated from a human donor with chronic lymphocytic leukemia. The rearrangement uses TRBV30 and TRBJ2-5; 9 bases line up with TRBD2. The input for sequencing was PBMCs, taken after 12 months of ibrutinib treatment. Here the CDR3 reads CAWTSGAPQETQYF. In DNA, the CDR3 is TGTGCCTGGACTAGCGGGGCCCCCCAAGAGACCCAGTACTTC. The entire variable domain, with the rest obtained from reference TRBV30 and TRBJ2-5, is as follows: SQTIHQWPATLVQPVGSPLSLECTVEGTSNPNLYWYRQAAGRGLQLLFYSVGIGQISSEVPQNLSASRPQDRQFILSSKKLLLSDSGFYLCAWTSGAPQETQYFGPGTRLLVL.